These 26 T cell receptor beta chains were sequenced from one sample in a study of blood T cell repertoires in COVID-19. Sequenced by immunoSEQ multiplex PCR; TCRdb stores in-frame clones only, minus some. The data contain approximately 150,000 clones, about 91% of them singletons. Specimen: peripheral blood. Every receptor here comes from a human donor in a cohort sampled during active COVID-19.

This chain links TRBV2 with TRBJ2-7; 9 nucleotides match TRBD2. Trimming removed 1 base from V and 5 bases from J; junction bases left unmatched: 9. Germline lookup yields CDR1 SNHLY and CDR2 FYNNEI. The CDR3 spans 16 residues. The CDR3 coding sequence is TGTGCCAGCAGTGAAGGGCGGCTAGCGGGGTTCCACGAGCAGTACTTC. It is translated as CASSEGRLAGFHEQYF.

The chain couples TRBV19 to TRBJ1-2; 10 bases map to TRBD1. The V gene end was trimmed by 5 bases and the J gene end by 5 bases; junction bases not matched to a gene: 8. Germline V gene data show CDR1 as LNHDA and CDR2 as SQIVND (reference sequence). The CDR3 consists of 15 residues. This CDR3 reads CASSLPGQGSYGYTF. CDR3 nucleotides: TGTGCCAGTAGTCTCCCGGGACAGGGGAGTTATGGCTACACCTTC.

The CDR3 here is CATSRGGTGWIEAFF. The CDR3 bases are TGTGCCACCAGCAGAGGCGGCACGGGGTGGATTGAAGCTTTCTTT. The chain joins TRBV15 to TRBJ1-1; D gene unclear. The V end was cut by 1 base, the J end by 7 bases, with 16 bases between. CDR1 is LNHNV and CDR2 is YYDKDF in the germline V gene (reference sequence). The CDR3 is 15 residues long.

The chain employs TRBV30 and TRBJ1-1; D remains unclear. The V gene lost 0 bases and the J gene lost 9 bases, with 17 bases spanning the gap. The germline gives CDR1 GTSNPN, CDR2 SVGIG (reference sequence). The CDR3 spans 14 residues. The CDR3 DNA reads TGTGCCTGGAGTGTAAAGGTCTCTTCAGGTAAAGCTTTCTTT. It specifies CAWSVKVSSGKAFF.

This chain links TRBV5-4 with TRBJ1-1; TRBD1 matches at 7 bases. CDR1 SGHNT and CDR2 YYREEE come from the germline V gene (reference sequence). The CDR3 is 18 amino acids. The ends lost 4 bases at V and 2 bases at J; junction bases unmatched: 17. The CDR3: CASSPPAGRGLSNTEAFF. The CDR3 region has the DNA TGTGCCAGCAGCCCCCCGGCGGGTAGGGGGCTGAGTAACACTGAAGCTTTCTTT.

The gene calls are TRBV19 and TRBJ1-4; a weak D match, TRBD1 (6 bases). The CDR3 has 14 residues. Trimming pared 3 bases from V and 8 bases from J, leaving 13 bases between. Germline lookup yields CDR1 LNHDA and CDR2 SQIVND (reference sequence). The CDR3 reads CASSMGGAGEKLFF. In DNA form, the CDR3 reads TGTGCCAGTAGTATGGGGGGGGCCGGGGAAAAACTGTTTTTT.

V usage is TRBV4-3 and J usage is TRBJ2-1; 8 bases fit TRBD2. V dropped 0 bases and J dropped 4; count of bases not matched to a gene: 8. The CDR3 has 17 residues. In germline, CDR1 is LGHNA, CDR2 YSLEER. The CDR3: CASSQEIAGGKYNEQFF. The DNA for the CDR3 is TGCGCCAGCAGCCAAGAAATCGCGGGGGGAAAGTACAATGAGCAGTTCTTC.

This chain links TRBV4-1 with TRBJ2-5, with 7 bases lining up with TRBD2. The germline gives CDR1 MGHRA, CDR2 YSYEKL. The CDR3 loop spans 17 amino acids. After removal of 1 base from V and 2 bases from J, the junction contained 10 bases not matched to a gene. CDR3 sequence (DNA): TGCGCCAGCAGCCAAGTCGGGAGCGGGGTGACACAAGAGACCCAGTACTTC. It codes for CASSQVGSGVTQETQYF.

This sequence joins TRBV2 and TRBJ1-5; no definite D call. The germline V gene has CDR1 SNHLY and CDR2 FYNNEI. The V end lost 2 bases, the J end lost 3 bases, and 8 bases lay between the germline ends. The CDR3 consists of 14 residues. CDR3 in amino acids: CASSEWRNNQPQHF. The CDR3 coding sequence is TGTGCCAGCAGTGAATGGCGGAACAATCAGCCCCAGCATTTT.

J is TRBJ2-1 and V is TRBV5-5; possible D gene TRBD2, 5 bases. The CDR3 extends over 13 amino acids. CDR1 is SGHKS, CDR2 YYEKEE, per germline (reference sequence). The V end lost 4 bases, the J end lost 4 bases, and 9 bases lay between the germline ends. CDR3 residues: CASSMPGYNEQFF. The DNA for the CDR3 is TGTGCCAGCAGCATGCCGGGATACAATGAGCAGTTCTTC.

In nucleotides, the CDR3 is TGTGCCAGCAGTGAAACCCGGGGAGAGACCCAGTACTTC. This gives the protein CASSETRGETQYF. J is TRBJ2-5 and V is TRBV6-1; tentatively, D is TRBD2 (5 bases). The V gene's germline CDR1 is MNHNS and CDR2 SASEGT. CDR3 length: 13 amino acids. V dropped 2 bases and J dropped 4 bases, with 8 bases sitting between them.

The J gene is TRBJ2-1, the V gene TRBV9, with 7 bases fitting TRBD2. The CDR3 spans 14 residues. Unmatched junction bases numbered 5, after V lost 0 bases and J lost 8 bases. Germline CDR1 reads SGDLS; CDR2 reads YYNGEE. The CDR3 DNA follows: TGTGCCAGCAGCGTAGAGAGACTAGCATATGAGCAGTTCTTC. It codes for CASSVERLAYEQFF.

This sequence joins TRBV11-2 and TRBJ2-7, with TRBD2 identical over 8 bases. Germline assignment: CDR1 SGHAT and CDR2 FQNNGV. Losses at the gene ends were 1 base for V and 0 bases for J; bases not matched to a gene: 11. The CDR3 totals 18 residues. CDR3 DNA: TGTGCCAGCAGCTTAGCTGTGGCAGCGGGAGAAAGCTCCTACGAGCAGTACTTC. It specifies CASSLAVAAGESSYEQYF.

The chain recombines TRBV5-6 with TRBJ2-5; the match to TRBD2 covers 12 bases. Per germline, CDR1 SGHDT and CDR2 YYEEEE. Trimming at V came to 2 bases and at J to 5 bases, leaving 10 bases not matched to a gene. The CDR3 spans 17 residues. The CDR3 nucleotides read TGTGCCAGCAGCTTAAAGAGGACTAGCGGGGCCGGGGAGACCCAGTACTTC. Its translation is CASSLKRTSGAGETQYF.

The gene calls are TRBV5-4 and TRBJ1-4; TRBD1 might be the D (5 bases). This CDR3 is built from 14 residues. Trimming shortened V by 3 bases and J by 5 bases, and 11 bases separated the two germline ends. In germline, CDR1 is SGHNT, CDR2 YYREEE (reference sequence). In DNA, the CDR3 is TGTGCCAGCAGCTGGGGCCCGAGGAATGAAAAACTGTTTTTT. Translating gives CASSWGPRNEKLFF.

V gene TRBV18 combines with J gene TRBJ1-1, with 8 nucleotides matching TRBD1. Germline CDR1 KGHSH, CDR2 LQKENI. The CDR3 contains 15 residues. V gave up 2 bases and J gave up 1 base; unmatched junction bases: 3. CDR3: CASSPVGTGNTEAFF. In nucleotides, the CDR3 is TGTGCCAGCTCACCAGTTGGGACAGGGAACACTGAAGCTTTCTTT. Together with reference TRBV18 and TRBJ1-1, the CDR3 gives the full variable domain: NAGVMQNPRHLVRRRGQEARLRCSPMKGHSHVYWYRQLPEEGLKFMVYLQKENIIDESGMPKERFSAEFPKEGPSILRIQQVVRGDSAAYFCASSPVGTGNTEAFFGQGTRLTVV.

This chain joins TRBV7-6 and TRBJ2-7; 7 positions agree with TRBD1. The V segment lost 5 bases and the J segment 2 bases; nucleotides outside the gene matches: 9. Germline CDR1 and CDR2: SGHVS and FNYEAQ. This CDR3 has 15 residues. The CDR3 region is CASSPPRTGAYEQYF. As DNA, the CDR3 is TGTGCCAGCAGCCCTCCTCGGACAGGCGCCTACGAGCAGTACTTC.

This sequence joins TRBV7-9 and TRBJ1-4; D is undetermined. Germline V CDR1 and CDR2: SEHNR, FQNEAQ (reference sequence). Trimming shortened V by 6 bases and J by 4 bases, and 9 bases separated the two germline ends. There are 13 residues in the CDR3. The CDR3 sequence is CASRRGGNEKLFF. In nucleotides, the CDR3 is TGTGCCAGCAGACGGGGAGGTAATGAAAAACTGTTTTTT.

V is TRBV6-2 or TRBV6-3 and J is TRBJ2-3; D unresolved. CDR1 and CDR2 (germline): MNHEY, SVGEGT. The CDR3 loop spans 14 amino acids. The germline V and J ends were trimmed by 0 bases and 2 bases, with 6 bases remaining between them. The CDR3 DNA sequence: TGTGCCAGCAGTTACTCAGTAGCCACAGATACGCAGTATTTT. Its protein product is CASSYSVATDTQYF.

This clone was seen a few times. The J gene is TRBJ1-4, the V gene TRBV5-1, with D uncertain. Germline V gene data show CDR1 as SGHRS and CDR2 as YFSETQ. The V end was cut by 0 bases, the J end by 0 bases, with 6 bases between. This CDR3 has 15 residues. CDR3 sequence reads: CASSLVAATNEKLFF. CDR3 sequence (DNA): TGCGCCAGCAGCTTGGTAGCAGCAACTAATGAAAAACTGTTTTTT.

The chain joins TRBV6-5 to TRBJ1-5, with D unclear. The CDR3 extends over 14 amino acids. Trimming removed 6 bases at V and 7 bases at J, with 16 bases between. Germline V gene sequence: CDR1 MNHEY, CDR2 SVGAGI. The CDR3 DNA is TGTGCCAGCAGCCCCTCACAAATCCTCCAGCCCCAGCATTTT. Translated, it gives CASSPSQILQPQHF.

This clone has just one count. The chain links TRBV28 to TRBJ1-4, with D possibly TRBD1 on 6 matching bases. Germline CDR1 reads MDHEN; CDR2 reads SYDVKM. The CDR3 has 14 residues. Trimming removed 5 bases at V and 4 bases at J, with 11 bases between. The CDR3 DNA follows: TGTGCCAGCAGTCAGGACAGCCGTAATGAAAAACTGTTTTTT. It translates to CASSQDSRNEKLFF.

The chain couples TRBV5-4 to TRBJ2-5; no clear D. The CDR3 is 16 residues long. V gave up 2 bases and J gave up 4 bases, with 18 bases separating them. In germline, CDR1 is SGHNT, CDR2 YYREEE (reference sequence). The CDR3 loop is CASSFGGLPLRETQYF. CDR3 nucleotide sequence: TGTGCCAGCAGCTTTGGCGGCCTCCCACTGCGAGAGACCCAGTACTTC. Full variable domain (missing parts from reference TRBV5-4 and TRBJ2-5): ETGVTQSPTHLIKTRGQQVTLRCSSQSGHNTVSWYQQALGQGPQFIFQYYREEENGRGNFPPRFSGLQFPNYSSELNVNALELDDSALYLCASSFGGLPLRETQYFGPGTRLLVL.

The chain recombines TRBV10-1 with TRBJ1-5; TRBD1 agrees at 9 bases. There are 13 residues in the CDR3. Trimming cost V 9 bases and J 4 bases; bases outside gene matches: 4. Per the germline V gene, CDR1 is WNHNN and CDR2 is SYGVQD (reference sequence). The CDR3 reads CARRQGGNQPQHF. Here the CDR3 DNA reads TGCGCCAGGCGACAGGGGGGGAATCAGCCCCAGCATTTT.

There are a few counts of this clone. The chain links TRBV30 to TRBJ1-5; D call uncertain. CDR1 is GTSNPN and CDR2 is SVGIG in the germline V gene (reference sequence). The length of the CDR3 is 13 residues. V was trimmed by 0 bases and J by 7 bases, leaving 10 bases between them. The CDR3 DNA is TGTGCCTGGAGTGTAGACTTTCAGCAGCCCCAGCATTTT. The encoded protein is CAWSVDFQQPQHF.

The chain links TRBV7-9 to TRBJ2-3; D remains ambiguous. Looked up from germline, CDR1 is SEHNR and CDR2 is FQNEAQ (reference sequence). The V and J ends lost 4 bases and 0 bases respectively, with 11 bases between them. The CDR3 loop spans 15 amino acids. Here the CDR3 reads CASSYLAASTDTQYF. DNA for the CDR3: TGTGCCAGCAGCTACTTGGCGGCTAGCACAGATACGCAGTATTTT.